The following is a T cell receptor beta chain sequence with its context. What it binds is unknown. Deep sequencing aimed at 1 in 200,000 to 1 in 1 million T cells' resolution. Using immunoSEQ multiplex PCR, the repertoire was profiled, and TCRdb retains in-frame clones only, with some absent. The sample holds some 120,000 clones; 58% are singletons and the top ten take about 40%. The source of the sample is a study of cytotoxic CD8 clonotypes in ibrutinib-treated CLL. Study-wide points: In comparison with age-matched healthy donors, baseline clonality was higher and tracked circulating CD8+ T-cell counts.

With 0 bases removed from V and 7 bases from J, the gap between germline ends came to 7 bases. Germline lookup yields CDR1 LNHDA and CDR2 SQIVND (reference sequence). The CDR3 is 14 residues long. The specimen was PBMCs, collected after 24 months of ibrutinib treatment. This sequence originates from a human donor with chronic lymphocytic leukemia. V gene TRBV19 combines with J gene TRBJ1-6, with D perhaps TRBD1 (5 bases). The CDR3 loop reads CASSIEGGNSPLHF. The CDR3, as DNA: TGTGCCAGTAGTATAGAGGGGGGAAATTCACCCCTCCACTTT.